Listed below are T cell receptor beta chains from one sample, sequenced in a study of control samples from healthy donors and cancer patients. Some clones are missing from TCRdb's copy, which holds only in-frame ones; the method was immunoSEQ multiplex PCR. The data hold about 94,000 clones, with approximately 90% observed a single time. The sequenced sample consisted of blood. Receptors originate from a woman under 30 in good health. CDR3s include the opening cysteine and the closing phenylalanine or tryptophan. The D gene is left open where the match is weak. Clone size is given for some rows only: seen once, a few or many times, or a class if the clone is expanded.

14	TRBV11-2	NA	TRBJ2-1	TRBD2	TGTGCCAGCGGTAGTAGCGGGGGGGCCAATGAGCAGTTCTTC	CASGSSGGANEQFF
15	TRBV6-1	few	TRBJ2-1	NA	TGTGCCAGCAGTGAAGCGGGGGGGCCCTACAATGAGCAGTTCTTC	CASSEAGGPYNEQFF
14	TRBV29-1	once	TRBJ2-1	TRBD1	TGCAGCGTACTGACAGGGGGGTCATACAATGAGCAGTTCTTC	CSVLTGGSYNEQFF
13	TRBV11-2	NA	TRBJ2-5	NA	TGTGCCAGCAGCTTAGCAGGGGTAGAGACCCAGTACTTC	CASSLAGVETQYF
15	TRBV7-3	once	TRBJ2-1	NA	TGTGCCAGCAGCCCCGCCAGGGGCTCCTACAATGAGCAGTTCTTC	CASSPARGSYNEQFF
15	TRBV27	once	TRBJ1-5	TRBD1	TGTGCCAGCAGTTCACAGGGGGCGGGAGGTCAGCCCCAGCATTTT	CASSSQGAGGQPQHF
16	TRBV10-2	NA	TRBJ1-2	TRBD1	TGCGCCAGCAGTGAGAGCAGGGGGAGATCTAACTATGGCTACACCTTC	CASSESRGRSNYGYTF
14	TRBV6-5	NA	TRBJ2-7	TRBD1	TGTGCCAGCTTCTCTCCGGGACAGAAGGCCGAGCAGTACTTC	CASFSPGQKAEQYF
14	TRBV5-4	NA	TRBJ2-7	NA	TGTGCCAGCAGCTTTCTTGGAGGGGACTACGAGCAGTACTTC	CASSFLGGDYEQYF
14	TRBV5-6	NA	TRBJ1-4	NA	TGTGCCAGCAGCTTGGGGCACTCTAATGAAAAACTGTTTTTT	CASSLGHSNEKLFF
13	TRBV29-1	NA	TRBJ1-5	NA	TGCAGCGTTGTCGACGGCACTAATCAGCCCCAGCATTTT	CSVVDGTNQPQHF
18	TRBV7-9	NA	TRBJ2-2	TRBD2	TGTGCCAGCAGCTGGGGACTAGCGGGGGGTTCGGACACCGGGGAGCTGTTTTTT	CASSWGLAGGSDTGELFF
14	TRBV11-2	NA	TRBJ1-2	NA	TGTGCCAGTAACCATGGGCAGGGTCCATATGGCTACACCTTC	CASNHGQGPYGYTF
12	TRBV4-2	NA	TRBJ1-2	NA	TGTGCCAGCAGCCAGGGGAGCGGCGGCTACACCTTC	CASSQGSGGYTF
13	TRBV4-1	NA	TRBJ1-2	NA	TGCGCCAGCAGCCAAGGGGACCCGGATGGCTACACCTTC	CASSQGDPDGYTF
12	TRBV6-5	NA	TRBJ1-1	NA	TGTGCCAGCAGGGGAGGTAGCACTGAAGCTTTCTTT	CASRGGSTEAFF
16	TRBV4-2	NA	TRBJ2-7	TRBD1	TGTGCCAGCAGCCAAGTAGGTGGGACAGGGGGGTACGAGCAGTACTTC	CASSQVGGTGGYEQYF
15	TRBV6-1	NA	TRBJ2-1	TRBD2	TGTGCCAGCAGTGATGGGGGGGAACCCTACAATGAGCAGTTCTTC	CASSDGGEPYNEQFF
17	TRBV7-9	few	TRBJ2-3	TRBD1	TGTGCCAGCAGCTTAGCGTTAGGGGGCCCCTTCACAGATACGCAGTATTTT	CASSLALGGPFTDTQYF
15	TRBV28	NA	TRBJ1-3	NA	TGTGCCAGCATCTCCGGGGCCGAGGGAGGAAACACCATATATTTT	CASISGAEGGNTIYF
14	TRBV10-3	once	TRBJ2-3	NA	TGTGCCATCAGTCGGGTCTCTAGCACAGATACGCAGTATTTT	CAISRVSSTDTQYF
12	TRBV10-3	NA	TRBJ2-4	NA	TGTGCCATCAGCGCGGACAGCAGGATTCAGTACTTC	CAISADSRIQYF
14	TRBV29-1	NA	TRBJ1-2	TRBD1	TGCAGCGTTGAGACAGGGGACCTCAACTATGGCTACACCTTC	CSVETGDLNYGYTF
15	TRBV5-1	NA	TRBJ1-1	NA	TGCGCCAGCAGCAGCCGATCCGGCCCGAACACTGAAGCTTTCTTT	CASSSRSGPNTEAFF
14	TRBV7-3	NA	TRBJ2-1	TRBD2	TGTGCCAGCAGCCAGACTAGCGGGGGGGCCCCAGCGTTCTTC	CASSQTSGGAPAFF
15	TRBV4-1	NA	TRBJ1-6	NA	TGCGCCAGCAGCCAAGTCACCCCAGTGGATTCACCCCTCCACTTT	CASSQVTPVDSPLHF
11	TRBV5-4	NA	TRBJ1-1	NA	TGTGCCAGCAGCTTGGTAGGAGAAGCTTTCTTT	CASSLVGEAFF
17	TRBV5-4	NA	TRBJ2-6	NA	TGTGCCAGCAACTGGGAAGGGACACACTCTGGGGCCAACGTCCTGACTTTC	CASNWEGTHSGANVLTF
15	TRBV6-5	NA	TRBJ1-2	NA	TGTGCCAGCAGTTTCGGGGCGCAGGGGCTCAGTGGCTACACCTTC	CASSFGAQGLSGYTF
14	TRBV2	NA	TRBJ1-2	TRBD1	TGTGCCAGCAGTGACTGGGGGGGGACAGGTGGCTACACCTTC	CASSDWGGTGGYTF
16	TRBV27	NA	TRBJ1-3	NA	TGTGCCAGCAGTGCCCTCGGACAGTCCGGCGGAAACACCATATATTTT	CASSALGQSGGNTIYF
14	TRBV6-5	NA	TRBJ2-1	NA	TGTGCCAGCACTCGTCACGGGGGGCCGGGTGAGCAGTTCTTC	CASTRHGGPGEQFF
13	TRBV2	NA	TRBJ1-1	NA	TGTGCCAGCAGTGACGACAGCCACACTGAAGCTTTCTTT	CASSDDSHTEAFF
14	TRBV27	NA	TRBJ1-4	NA	TGTGCCAGCAGAGCGACAGGCGGTAGTGAAAAACTGTTTTTT	CASRATGGSEKLFF
15	TRBV11-3	NA	TRBJ2-1	TRBD2	TGTGCCAGCAGCTTAGGGACTAGCGGGGACAATGAGCAGTTCTTC	CASSLGTSGDNEQFF
13	TRBV2	NA	TRBJ1-2	NA	TGTGCCAGTTATTCCGGGACGGTGTATGGCTACACCTTC	CASYSGTVYGYTF